Here is one T cell receptor beta chain with its context. What it binds is unknown. One end of the junction fails to match germline, which may point to a read error. The cDNA was produced through 5'RACE with 10-nucleotide random UMIs. The authors obtained over 170 million TCR-beta sequences from 15-18 subjects per sequencing run. MiXCR, applied by TCRdb to the 5' RACE reads, yields one record per CDR3 protein. In the table there are approximately 60,000 distinct CDR3 sequences, about 4% of which are singletons. The data were obtained in a study of neurological immune-mediated disorders. Study-wide context: Multiple sclerosis patients (n ≈ 35) included some 30 with relapsing-remitting and 3 with secondary progressive disease.

Study results and limitations: Expansion of TCR clones was greatest in HTLV-1-associated myelopathy and smallest in multiple sclerosis, where it fell below that of healthy controls.

Germline V gene lookup returns CDR1 MNHNY and CDR2 SVGAGI (reference sequence). This CDR3 comprises 17 residues. This clonotype was obtained from a man in his fifties with multiple sclerosis. J is TRBJ2-2 and V is TRBV6-6; 7 nucleotides align to TRBD1. Material: PBMCs. CDR3 coding DNA: TGTGCTAGCAGTTACTCGAGTCGGGGACAGCGCACCGGGGAGCTGTTTTTT. It specifies CASSYSSRGQRTGELFF.